This record concerns one TCR beta chain sequence. Its antigen remains unidentified. The data were obtained in a study of post-analysis software for immune sequencing data. Overall study: Relapsing-remitting, secondary progressive and progressive-relapsing forms of multiple sclerosis all featured among disease courses. Study conclusions and caveats: Higher frequency in patients than in controls was seen for five TRBV segments, with TRBV5-6, TRBV5-1 and TRBV20-1 among them. With F measure, samples from one preparation batch clustered together strongly. Multiple sclerosis patients showed significantly lower normalized Chao1 diversity than controls did.

TCR beta cDNA libraries included unique molecular identifiers. Approximately 550,000 cDNA molecules came from approximately 1 to 10 million T cells. TCRdb called the PCR reads again in MiXCR, with one record for every CDR3 protein. Found here are hundreds of thousands of distinct CDR3 sequences, about 39% of them singletons; the top ten hold less than 10%. Germline loops: CDR1 SGDLS, CDR2 YYNGEE. Deletions cut 1 base from V and 0 bases from J, with 10 bases between. CDR3 length: 15 residues. The sequenced sample was blood. The receptor comes from a girl between 2 and 10 years old with multiple sclerosis. The gene calls are TRBV9 and TRBJ2-5; the D gene could be TRBD1 or TRBD2 (6 bases each). The CDR3 DNA sequence: TGTGCCAGCAGCGTAAGGGGGGCGTACCAAGAGACCCAGTACTTC. Encoded protein: CASSVRGAYQETQYF.